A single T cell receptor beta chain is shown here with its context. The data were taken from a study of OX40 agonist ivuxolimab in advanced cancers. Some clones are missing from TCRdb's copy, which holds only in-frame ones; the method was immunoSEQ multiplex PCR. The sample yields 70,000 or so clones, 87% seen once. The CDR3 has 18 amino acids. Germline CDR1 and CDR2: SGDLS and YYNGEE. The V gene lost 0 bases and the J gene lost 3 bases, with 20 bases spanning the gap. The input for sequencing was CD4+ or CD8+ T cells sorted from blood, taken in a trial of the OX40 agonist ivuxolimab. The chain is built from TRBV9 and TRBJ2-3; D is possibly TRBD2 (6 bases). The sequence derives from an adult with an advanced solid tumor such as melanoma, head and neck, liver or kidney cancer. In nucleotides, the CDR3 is TGTGCCAGCAGCGTAGGCATCTATGGGGGGATGGGGACAGATACGCAGTATTTT. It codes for CASSVGIYGGMGTDTQYF.